A selection of T cell receptor beta chains follows, all from one sample in a study of cytomegalovirus exposure and HLA in healthy donors. Generated by immunoSEQ multiplex PCR, the TCRdb table keeps only in-frame clones and is missing some. The table lists 150,000 or so clones, approximately 86% of them singletons. Sequences were obtained from PBMCs. These receptors all stem from a human donor in good health. The CDR3 runs from the conserved cysteine through the conserved F or W. D genes are given only for firm matches. Clone sizes are given selectively: once, few, many, or a class where the clone is expanded.

clone_size: -; cdr3_length: 14; d_call: TRBD2; v_call: TRBV7-3; j_call: TRBJ2-3; cdr3_aa: CASSLRTSRDTQYF; cdr3_nt: TGTGCCAGCAGCTTAAGGACTAGCAGAGATACGCAGTATTTT
clone_size: -; cdr3_length: 17; d_call: TRBD2; v_call: TRBV27; j_call: TRBJ2-5; cdr3_aa: CASSHASGGALAKTQYF; cdr3_nt: TGTGCCAGCAGTCACGCAAGCGGGGGGGCCCTAGCAAAGACCCAGTACTTC
clone_size: -; cdr3_length: 16; d_call: TRBD2; v_call: TRBV18; j_call: TRBJ2-3; cdr3_aa: CASSPLLAGVVDTQYF; cdr3_nt: TGTGCCAGCTCACCCTTACTAGCGGGGGTGGTAGATACGCAGTATTTT
clone_size: -; cdr3_length: 14; d_call: -; v_call: TRBV2; j_call: TRBJ2-7; cdr3_aa: CASSGGTTPYEQYF; cdr3_nt: TGTGCCAGCAGTGGTGGGACAACCCCCTACGAGCAGTACTTC
clone_size: -; cdr3_length: 15; d_call: TRBD1; v_call: TRBV6-1; j_call: TRBJ1-1; cdr3_aa: CASISGTGVYTEAFF; cdr3_nt: TGTGCCAGCATTTCCGGGACAGGGGTATATACTGAAGCTTTCTTT
clone_size: once; cdr3_length: 15; d_call: -; v_call: TRBV5-1; j_call: TRBJ1-5; cdr3_aa: CASSLIPTGIEAQHF; cdr3_nt: TGCGCCAGCAGCTTGATTCCCACAGGCATTGAGGCCCAGCATTTT
clone_size: -; cdr3_length: 14; d_call: TRBD1; v_call: TRBV5-4; j_call: TRBJ1-1; cdr3_aa: CASSWDRGDTEAFF; cdr3_nt: TGTGCCAGCAGCTGGGACAGGGGAGACACTGAAGCTTTCTTT
clone_size: -; cdr3_length: 17; d_call: TRBD2; v_call: TRBV4-2; j_call: TRBJ2-3; cdr3_aa: CASSQRLAGDRPDTQYF; cdr3_nt: TGTGCCAGCAGCCAAAGACTAGCGGGAGATCGCCCAGATACGCAGTATTTT
clone_size: -; cdr3_length: 15; d_call: TRBD2; v_call: TRBV5-1; j_call: TRBJ2-3; cdr3_aa: CASSLRREQSDTQYF; cdr3_nt: TGCGCCAGCAGCTTACGGCGGGAGCAATCAGATACGCAGTATTTT
clone_size: -; cdr3_length: 15; d_call: TRBD1; v_call: TRBV7-9; j_call: TRBJ2-1; cdr3_aa: CASSQKRQGENEQFF; cdr3_nt: TGTGCCAGCAGCCAAAAGAGACAGGGGGAAAATGAGCAGTTCTTC
clone_size: -; cdr3_length: 18; d_call: TRBD2; v_call: TRBV9; j_call: TRBJ2-3; cdr3_aa: CASSRSRGDFLPTDTQYF; cdr3_nt: TGTGCCAGCAGCCGATCTCGGGGGGACTTCCTCCCCACAGATACGCAGTATTTT
clone_size: -; cdr3_length: 13; d_call: -; v_call: TRBV5-8; j_call: TRBJ2-2; cdr3_aa: CASSLGSTGELFF; cdr3_nt: TGTGCCAGCAGCTTGGGCAGTACCGGGGAGCTGTTTTTT
clone_size: -; cdr3_length: 14; d_call: -; v_call: TRBV29-1; j_call: TRBJ2-3; cdr3_aa: CSVQVAEGTDTQYF; cdr3_nt: TGCAGCGTTCAGGTAGCGGAGGGCACAGATACGCAGTATTTT
clone_size: -; cdr3_length: 15; d_call: TRBD1; v_call: TRBV5-6; j_call: TRBJ2-1; cdr3_aa: CASSLPQGEYNEQFF; cdr3_nt: TGTGCCAGCAGCTTACCACAGGGGGAGTACAATGAGCAGTTCTTC
clone_size: -; cdr3_length: 14; d_call: -; v_call: TRBV5-1; j_call: TRBJ2-1; cdr3_aa: CASSLDDSHNEQFF; cdr3_nt: TGCGCCAGCAGCTTGGATGACAGCCACAATGAGCAGTTCTTC
clone_size: -; cdr3_length: 13; d_call: -; v_call: TRBV4-1; j_call: TRBJ1-4; cdr3_aa: CASSQVISEKLFF; cdr3_nt: TGCGCCAGCAGCCAAGTTATCAGTGAAAAACTGTTTTTT
clone_size: -; cdr3_length: 14; d_call: -; v_call: TRBV5-1; j_call: TRBJ2-3; cdr3_aa: CASSLSLFTDTQYF; cdr3_nt: TGCGCCAGCAGCTTGTCCCTATTCACAGATACGCAGTATTTT
clone_size: -; cdr3_length: 15; d_call: TRBD2; v_call: TRBV11-2; j_call: TRBJ2-7; cdr3_aa: CASSLRLAAYSEQYF; cdr3_nt: TGTGCCAGCAGCTTAAGACTAGCGGCATACTCCGAGCAGTACTTC
clone_size: -; cdr3_length: 14; d_call: -; v_call: TRBV5-6; j_call: TRBJ1-2; cdr3_aa: CASNPGFTGHGYTF; cdr3_nt: TGTGCCAGTAATCCTGGGTTCACAGGCCATGGCTACACCTTC
clone_size: -; cdr3_length: 13; d_call: TRBD2; v_call: TRBV2; j_call: TRBJ2-3; cdr3_aa: CASSSASGDTQYF; cdr3_nt: TGTGCCAGCAGTTCAGCTAGCGGGGATACGCAGTATTTT